What follows is one T cell receptor (beta chain) and its context. Antigen specificity is unknown. TCRdb's copy holds only in-frame clones and misses some; the assay was immunoSEQ multiplex PCR. Counted here are 60,000 or so clones, approximately 85% occurring once; the ten biggest clones make up about 2%. This sample is part of a study of Tregs in tolerant kidney transplant recipients. Overall study results and limits: Donor-specific Treg expansion exceeded global Treg expansion in tolerant patients, suggesting antigen drive.

Thawed PBMCs were FACS-sorted into unstimulated CD4+CD25+CD127- regulatory T cells, CD4+CD25- non-regulatory cells, CD4 and CD8 cells. The sequence was obtained from a human donor who received a combined kidney and bone marrow transplant. Sequenced material: Tregs from blood, taken before the transplant.

CDR3 protein: CASTARMNTEAFF. CDR3 sequence (DNA): TGCGCCAGCACCGCCCGGATGAACACTGAAGCTTTCTTT. The J gene is TRBJ1-1, the V gene TRBV10-1; D is ambiguous. Germline assignment: CDR1 WNHNN and CDR2 SYGVQD (reference sequence). The CDR3 consists of 13 residues. With 7 bases removed from V and 0 bases from J, the gap between germline ends came to 9 bases.